Reported below is one T cell receptor beta chain. The sample belongs to a study of T cells in Graves' hyperthyroidism and ophthalmopathy. RNA transcripts gave rise to amplified TCR beta CDR3 regions. Using the HTBI primer set, a first-round RT-PCR was run on the TCR CDR3. Via MiXCR, TCRdb re-called the multiplex PCR reads, giving one row per CDR3 protein. This table has 300,000 to 450,000 distinct CDR3 sequences, about a sixth appearing once. In germline, CDR1 is SGHTA, CDR2 FQGNSA. V lost 2 bases and J lost 2, with 4 bases in between. The CDR3 consists of 14 residues. The study based diagnoses on clinical symptoms, serum thyroxine and TRAb, thyroid ultrasound and orbital computed tomography. Ahead of any ophthalmopathy symptoms, the blood sample was obtained at the first diagnosis of hyperthyroidism.

The specimen sequenced was blood. The sequence derives from a woman aged 18-35 years with Graves' hyperthyroidism that later progressed to Graves' ophthalmopathy. The genes are TRBV7-2 and TRBJ2-6; D gene uncertain. CDR3 amino acids: CASSLLTGANVLTF. Here the CDR3 DNA reads TGTGCCAGCAGCTTATTAACTGGGGCCAACGTCCTGACTTTC.